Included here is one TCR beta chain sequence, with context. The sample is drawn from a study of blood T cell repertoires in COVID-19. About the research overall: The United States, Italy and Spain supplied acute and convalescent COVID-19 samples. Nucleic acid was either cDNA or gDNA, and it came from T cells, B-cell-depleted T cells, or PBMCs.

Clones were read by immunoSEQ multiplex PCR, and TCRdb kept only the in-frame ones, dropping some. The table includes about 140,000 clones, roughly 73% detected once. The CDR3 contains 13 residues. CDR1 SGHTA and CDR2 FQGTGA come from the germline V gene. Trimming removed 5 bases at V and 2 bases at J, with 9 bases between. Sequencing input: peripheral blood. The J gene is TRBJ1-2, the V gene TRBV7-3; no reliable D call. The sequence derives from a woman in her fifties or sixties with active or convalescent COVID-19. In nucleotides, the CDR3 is TGTGCCAGCAGCCCCGACGGGAACTATGGCTACACCTTC. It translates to CASSPDGNYGYTF.